This T cell receptor beta chain was documented in a study of T-cell reconstitution after alpha-beta-depleted transplantation in children. Researchers prepared the TCRbeta library using unique molecular identifiers, the study reports. From the PCR reads, TCRdb called clonotypes with MiXCR, one entry per CDR3 protein. Among 500,000 or so distinct CDR3 sequences listed, about 30% were seen once. V dropped 3 bases and J dropped 6; count of bases not matched to a gene: 2. CDR1 and CDR2 (germline): SGHRS, YFSETQ. The CDR3 runs to 14 residues. The sequencing used PBMCs from the stem cell graft donor, collected from the stem cell graft. The V gene is TRBV5-1, the J gene TRBJ2-3; 12 bases match TRBD2. This sequence originates from a human donor who donated a stem cell graft to a child with aplastic anemia. The CDR3 DNA reads TGCGCCAGCAGCTCGACTAGCGGGAGTGATACGCAGTATTTT. Translation: CASSSTSGSDTQYF. The full variable domain, in which reference TRBV5-1 and TRBJ2-3 provide the parts outside the CDR3, is KAGVTQTPRYLIKTRGQQVTLSCSPISGHRSVSWYQQTPGQGLQFLFEYFSETQRNKGNFPGRFSGRQFSNSRSEMNVSTLELGDSALYLCASSSTSGSDTQYFGPGTRLTVL.